The clone carrying this T cell receptor (beta chain) has only one observation. Its specificity is unknown. Analysis merged second doses at about 4 or about 12 weeks. Sequenced by immunoSEQ multiplex PCR; TCRdb stores in-frame clones only, minus some. The sample lists roughly 150,000 clones, 87% seen once, with around 0.99% in the top ten. The V end was cut by 1 base, the J end by 7 bases, with 16 bases between. The CDR3 consists of 16 residues. Germline assignment: CDR1 KGHSY and CDR2 FQNENV. The source of the sample is a study of T cell responses to AZD1222 COVID-19 vaccine. Study-level findings and limits: Repertoire sampling occurred only after the peak T cell response.

The TCR was taken from an adult who received the AZD1222 COVID-19 vaccine. Specimen: peripheral blood, collected 28 days after the second AZD1222 dose. This chain links TRBV16 with TRBJ1-4; TRBD1 is a possible D gene (6 bases). CDR3 bases: TGTGCCAGCAGCCAATTCGGCCAGGGGATCGGTGAAAAACTGTTTTTT. This gives the protein CASSQFGQGIGEKLFF.